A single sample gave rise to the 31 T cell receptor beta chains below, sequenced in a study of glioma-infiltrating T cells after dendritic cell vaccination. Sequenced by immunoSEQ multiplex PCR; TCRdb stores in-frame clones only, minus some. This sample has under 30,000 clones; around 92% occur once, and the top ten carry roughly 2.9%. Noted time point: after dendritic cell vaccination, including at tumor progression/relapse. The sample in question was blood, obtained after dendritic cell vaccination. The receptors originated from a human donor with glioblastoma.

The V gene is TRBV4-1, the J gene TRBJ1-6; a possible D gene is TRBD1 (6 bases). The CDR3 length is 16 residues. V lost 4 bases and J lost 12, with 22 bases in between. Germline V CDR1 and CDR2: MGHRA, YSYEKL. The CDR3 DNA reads TGCGCCAGCAGCCCCGGGGGGCCAGGGCTCTCAAGACCCCTCCACTTT. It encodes CASSPGGPGLSRPLHF.

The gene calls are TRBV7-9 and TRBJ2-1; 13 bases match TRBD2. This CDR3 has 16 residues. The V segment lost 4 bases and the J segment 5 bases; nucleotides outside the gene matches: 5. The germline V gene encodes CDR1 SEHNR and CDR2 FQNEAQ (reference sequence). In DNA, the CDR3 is TGTGCCAGCAGCTCCCCGGGACTAGCGGGGAACAATGAGCAGTTCTTC. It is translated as CASSSPGLAGNNEQFF.

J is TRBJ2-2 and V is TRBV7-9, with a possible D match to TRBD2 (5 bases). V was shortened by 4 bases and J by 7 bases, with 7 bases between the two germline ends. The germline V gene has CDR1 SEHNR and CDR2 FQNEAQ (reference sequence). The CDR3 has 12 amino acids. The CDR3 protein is CASSSGVGELFF. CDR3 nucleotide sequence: TGTGCCAGCAGCTCCGGGGTCGGGGAGCTGTTTTTT.

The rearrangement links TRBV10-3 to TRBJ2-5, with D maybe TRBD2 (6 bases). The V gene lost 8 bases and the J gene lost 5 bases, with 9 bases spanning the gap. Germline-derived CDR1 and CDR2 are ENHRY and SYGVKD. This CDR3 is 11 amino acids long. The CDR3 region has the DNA TGTGCCATCGGGGGGTGGGAGACCCAGTACTTC. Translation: CAIGGWETQYF.

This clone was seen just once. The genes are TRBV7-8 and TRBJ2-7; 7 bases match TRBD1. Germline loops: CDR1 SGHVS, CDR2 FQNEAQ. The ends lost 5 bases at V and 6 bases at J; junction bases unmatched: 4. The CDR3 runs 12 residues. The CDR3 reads CASSPQGLEQYF. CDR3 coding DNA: TGTGCCAGCAGCCCACAGGGGCTCGAGCAGTACTTC.

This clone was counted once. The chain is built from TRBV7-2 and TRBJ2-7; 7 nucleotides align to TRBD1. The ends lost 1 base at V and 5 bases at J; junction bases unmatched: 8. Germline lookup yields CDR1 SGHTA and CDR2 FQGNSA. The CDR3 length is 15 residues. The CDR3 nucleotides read TGTGCCAGCAGCTTAGGCCTATACGACAGGGACGAGCAGTACTTC. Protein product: CASSLGLYDRDEQYF. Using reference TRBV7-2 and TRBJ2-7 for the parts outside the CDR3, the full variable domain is GAGVSQSPSNKVTEKGKDVELRCDPISGHTALYWYRQSLGQGLEFLIYFQGNSAPDKSGLPSDRFSAERTGGSVSTLTIQRTQQEDSAVYLCASSLGLYDRDEQYFGPGTRLTVT.

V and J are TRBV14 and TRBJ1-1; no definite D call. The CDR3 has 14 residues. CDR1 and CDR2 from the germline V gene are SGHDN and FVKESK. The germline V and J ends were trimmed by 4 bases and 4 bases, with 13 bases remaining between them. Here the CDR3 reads CASSRELVGTEAFF. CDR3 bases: TGTGCCAGCAGCCGTGAGTTGGTTGGCACTGAAGCTTTCTTT. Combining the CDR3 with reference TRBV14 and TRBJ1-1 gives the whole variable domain EAGVTQFPSHSVIEKGQTVTLRCDPISGHDNLYWYRRVMGKEIKFLLHFVKESKQDESGMPNNRFLAERTGGTYSTLKVQPAELEDSGVYFCASSRELVGTEAFFGQGTRLTVV.

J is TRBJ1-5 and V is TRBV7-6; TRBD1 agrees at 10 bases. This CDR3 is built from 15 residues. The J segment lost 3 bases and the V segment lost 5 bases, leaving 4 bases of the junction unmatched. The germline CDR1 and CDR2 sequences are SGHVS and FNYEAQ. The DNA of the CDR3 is TGTGCCAGCAGCCTGACAGGGGGCTCCAATCAGCCCCAGCATTTT. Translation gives CASSLTGGSNQPQHF.

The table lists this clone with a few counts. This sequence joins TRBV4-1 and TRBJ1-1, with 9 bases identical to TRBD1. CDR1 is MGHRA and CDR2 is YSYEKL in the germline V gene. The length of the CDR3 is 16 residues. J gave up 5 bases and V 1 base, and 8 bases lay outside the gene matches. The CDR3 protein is CASSQVPYRGPTEAFF. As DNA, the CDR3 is TGCGCCAGCAGCCAAGTCCCCTACAGGGGGCCAACTGAAGCTTTCTTT.

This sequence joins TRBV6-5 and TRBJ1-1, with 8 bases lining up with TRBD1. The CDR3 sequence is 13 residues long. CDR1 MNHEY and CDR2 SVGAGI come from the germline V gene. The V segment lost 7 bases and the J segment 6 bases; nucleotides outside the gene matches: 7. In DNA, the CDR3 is TGTGCCAGCAATACAGGGGGGAAGGCTGAAGCTTTCTTT. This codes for CASNTGGKAEAFF.

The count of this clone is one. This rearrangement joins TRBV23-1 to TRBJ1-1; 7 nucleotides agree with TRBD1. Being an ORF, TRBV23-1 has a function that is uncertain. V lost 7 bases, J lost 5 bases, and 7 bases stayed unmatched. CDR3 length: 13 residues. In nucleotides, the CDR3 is TGCGCCAGCAAGCACAGGGGAAAAACTGAAGCTTTCTTT. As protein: CASKHRGKTEAFF.

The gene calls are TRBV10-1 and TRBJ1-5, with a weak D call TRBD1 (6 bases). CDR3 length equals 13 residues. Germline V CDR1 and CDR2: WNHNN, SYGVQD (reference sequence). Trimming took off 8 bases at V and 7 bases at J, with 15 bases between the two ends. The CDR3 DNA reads TGCGCCAGCGGCCAGGGACATGGGCAGCCCCAGCATTTT. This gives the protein CASGQGHGQPQHF.

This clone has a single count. The CDR3 nucleotides are TGTGCCAGCAGCTCTTCACAGGGGGCTGGCAATTCACCCCTCCACTTT. Translating gives CASSSSQGAGNSPLHF. The rearrangement uses TRBV5-4 and TRBJ1-6; 9 bases are a match to TRBD1. Trimming removed 3 bases from V and 7 bases from J; junction bases left unmatched: 8. The CDR3 is 16 residues long. Germline V gives CDR1 SGHNT, CDR2 YYREEE (reference sequence).

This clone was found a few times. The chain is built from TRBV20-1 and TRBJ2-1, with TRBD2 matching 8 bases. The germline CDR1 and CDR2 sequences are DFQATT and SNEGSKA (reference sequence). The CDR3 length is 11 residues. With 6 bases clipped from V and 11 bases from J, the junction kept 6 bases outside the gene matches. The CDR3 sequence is CSAELAEKQFF. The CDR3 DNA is TGCAGTGCCGAACTAGCGGAGAAGCAGTTCTTC.

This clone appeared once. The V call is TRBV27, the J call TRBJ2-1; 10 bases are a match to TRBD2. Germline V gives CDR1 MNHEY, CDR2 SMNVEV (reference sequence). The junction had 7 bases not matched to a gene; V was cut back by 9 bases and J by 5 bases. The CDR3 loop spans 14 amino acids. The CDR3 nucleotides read TGTGCCAGTATCAAGCGGGGGGGGGACAATGAGCAGTTCTTC. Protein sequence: CASIKRGGDNEQFF.

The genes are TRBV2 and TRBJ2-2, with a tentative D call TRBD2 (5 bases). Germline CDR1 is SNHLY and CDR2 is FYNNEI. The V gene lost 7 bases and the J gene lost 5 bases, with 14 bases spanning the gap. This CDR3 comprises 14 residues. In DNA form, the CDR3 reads TGTGCCAGCAAGGTGGGAGCCCGGACCGGGGAGCTGTTTTTT. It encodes CASKVGARTGELFF.

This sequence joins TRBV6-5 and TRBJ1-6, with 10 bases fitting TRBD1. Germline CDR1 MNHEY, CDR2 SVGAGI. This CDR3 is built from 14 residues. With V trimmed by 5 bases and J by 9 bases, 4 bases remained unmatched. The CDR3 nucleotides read TGTGCCAGCAGTCGGGACAGGGGCCGTTCACCCCTCCACTTT. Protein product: CASSRDRGRSPLHF.

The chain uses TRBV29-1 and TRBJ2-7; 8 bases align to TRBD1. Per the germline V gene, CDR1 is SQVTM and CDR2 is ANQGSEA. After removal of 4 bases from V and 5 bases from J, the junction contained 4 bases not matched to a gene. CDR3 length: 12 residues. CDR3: CSVVPGGDEQYF. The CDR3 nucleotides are TGCAGCGTTGTACCAGGGGGCGACGAGCAGTACTTC.

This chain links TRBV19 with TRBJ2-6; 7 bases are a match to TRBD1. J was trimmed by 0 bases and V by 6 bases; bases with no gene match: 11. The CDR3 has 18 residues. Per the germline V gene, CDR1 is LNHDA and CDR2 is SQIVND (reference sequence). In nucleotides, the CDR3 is TGTGCCAGTAGCGCATCAGACAGGGCCCGCTCTGGGGCCAACGTCCTGACTTTC. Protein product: CASSASDRARSGANVLTF.

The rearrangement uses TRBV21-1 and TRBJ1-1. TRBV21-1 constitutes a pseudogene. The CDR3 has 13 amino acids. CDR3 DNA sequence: TGTGCCAGCAGCAAGTGTAAGAACACTGAAGCTTTCTTT. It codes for CASSKCKNTEAFF.

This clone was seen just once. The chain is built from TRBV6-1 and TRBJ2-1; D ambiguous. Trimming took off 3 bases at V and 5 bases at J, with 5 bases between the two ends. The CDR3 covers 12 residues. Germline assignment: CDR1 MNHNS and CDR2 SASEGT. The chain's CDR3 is CASSEADNEQFF. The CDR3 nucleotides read TGTGCCAGCAGTGAGGCCGACAATGAGCAGTTCTTC.

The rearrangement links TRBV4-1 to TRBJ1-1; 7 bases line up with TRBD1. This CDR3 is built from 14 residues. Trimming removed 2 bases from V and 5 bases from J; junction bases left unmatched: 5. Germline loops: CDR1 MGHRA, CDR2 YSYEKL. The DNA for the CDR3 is TGCGCCAGCAGCCAACAGGGGGTAGTAACTGAAGCTTTCTTT. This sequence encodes CASSQQGVVTEAFF.

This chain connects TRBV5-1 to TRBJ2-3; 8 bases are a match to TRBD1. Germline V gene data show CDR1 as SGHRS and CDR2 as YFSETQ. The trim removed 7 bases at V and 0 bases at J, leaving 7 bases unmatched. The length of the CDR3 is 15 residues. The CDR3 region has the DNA TGCGCCAGCGCCCTGAGGGACAGGAGCACAGATACGCAGTATTTT. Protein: CASALRDRSTDTQYF.

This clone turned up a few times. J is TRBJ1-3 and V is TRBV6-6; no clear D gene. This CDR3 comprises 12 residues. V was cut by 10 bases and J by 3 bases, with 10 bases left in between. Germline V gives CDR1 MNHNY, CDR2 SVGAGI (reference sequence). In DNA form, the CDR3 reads TGTGCCATACTTGGCGGTGGAAACACCATATATTTT. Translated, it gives CAILGGGNTIYF.

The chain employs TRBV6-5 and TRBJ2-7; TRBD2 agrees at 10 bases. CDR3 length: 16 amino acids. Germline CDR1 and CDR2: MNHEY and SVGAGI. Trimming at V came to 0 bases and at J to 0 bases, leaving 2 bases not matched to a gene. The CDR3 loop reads CASSYSGTSDSYEQYF. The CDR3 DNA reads TGTGCCAGCAGTTACTCCGGGACTAGCGACTCCTACGAGCAGTACTTC.

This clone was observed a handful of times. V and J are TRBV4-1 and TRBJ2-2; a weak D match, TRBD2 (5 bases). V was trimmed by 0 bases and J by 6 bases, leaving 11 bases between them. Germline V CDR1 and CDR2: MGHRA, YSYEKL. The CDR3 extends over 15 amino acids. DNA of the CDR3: TGCGCCAGCAGCCAAGACCGGAGGAAGGCCGGGGAGCTGTTTTTT. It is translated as CASSQDRRKAGELFF.

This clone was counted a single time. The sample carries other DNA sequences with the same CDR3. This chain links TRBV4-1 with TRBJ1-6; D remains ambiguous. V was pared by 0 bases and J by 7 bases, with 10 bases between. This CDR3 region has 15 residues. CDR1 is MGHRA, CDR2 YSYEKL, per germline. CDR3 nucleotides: TGCGCCAGCAGCCAAGAGACTCCCGGAAATTCACCCCTCCACTTT. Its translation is CASSQETPGNSPLHF.

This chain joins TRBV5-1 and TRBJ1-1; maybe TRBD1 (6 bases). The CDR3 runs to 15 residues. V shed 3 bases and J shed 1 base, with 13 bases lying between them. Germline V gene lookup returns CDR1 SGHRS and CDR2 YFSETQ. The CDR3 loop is CASSSQGGGNTEAFF. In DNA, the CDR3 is TGCGCCAGCAGCTCACAGGGTGGAGGGAACACTGAAGCTTTCTTT. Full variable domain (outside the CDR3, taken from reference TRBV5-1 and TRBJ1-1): KAGVTQTPRYLIKTRGQQVTLSCSPISGHRSVSWYQQTPGQGLQFLFEYFSETQRNKGNFPGRFSGRQFSNSRSEMNVSTLELGDSALYLCASSSQGGGNTEAFFGQGTRLTVV.

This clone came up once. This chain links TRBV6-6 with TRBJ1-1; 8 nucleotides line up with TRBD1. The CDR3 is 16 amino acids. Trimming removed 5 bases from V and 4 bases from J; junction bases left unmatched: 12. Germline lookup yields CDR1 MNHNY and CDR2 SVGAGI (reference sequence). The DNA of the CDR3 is TGTGCCAGCAGTACCTCGACAGGGGACGATACCACTGAAGCTTTCTTT. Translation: CASSTSTGDDTTEAFF.

CDR3 in amino acids: CASSQAPGKTSGGYEQYF. The CDR3 nucleotides read TGTGCCAGCAGCCAAGCCCCCGGGAAGACTAGCGGGGGCTACGAGCAGTACTTC. The rearrangement joins TRBV4-2 to TRBJ2-7; TRBD2 agrees at 12 bases. The CDR3 length is 18 residues. The trim removed 1 base at V and 3 bases at J, leaving 10 bases unmatched. Germline V gene lookup returns CDR1 LGHNA and CDR2 YNFKEQ.

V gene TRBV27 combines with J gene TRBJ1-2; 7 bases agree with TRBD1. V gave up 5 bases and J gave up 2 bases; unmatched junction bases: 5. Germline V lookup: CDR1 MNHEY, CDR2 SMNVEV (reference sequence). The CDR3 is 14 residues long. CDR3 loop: CASSPRGDNYGYTF. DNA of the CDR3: TGTGCCAGCAGTCCCAGGGGGGACAACTATGGCTACACCTTC.